The 18 T cell receptor beta chains presented below share a single source sample, sequenced in a study of blood T cell repertoires in COVID-19. Generated by immunoSEQ multiplex PCR, the TCRdb table keeps only in-frame clones and is missing some. This table has 25,000 to 35,000 clones, roughly nine tenths appearing once. Specimen: peripheral blood. Every receptor here comes from a human donor with active COVID-19. The donor label of this sample is uncertain.

This chain joins TRBV9 and TRBJ2-3, with a tentative D call TRBD2 (6 bases). The CDR3 is 14 residues long. Germline CDR1 reads SGDLS; CDR2 reads YYNGEE. With 7 bases removed from V and 1 base from J, the gap between germline ends came to 13 bases. The CDR3 DNA sequence: TGTGCCAGCTGTCCCGGGAGACGCACAGATACGCAGTATTTT. Translated, it gives CASCPGRRTDTQYF.

Only a few counts were recorded for this clone. V gene TRBV5-6 combines with J gene TRBJ2-2, with D possibly matching TRBD1 (7 bases). CDR3 length equals 16 residues. The germline V and J ends were trimmed by 0 bases and 5 bases, with 14 bases remaining between them. Germline V lookup: CDR1 SGHDT, CDR2 YYEEEE. CDR3 sequence (DNA): TGTGCCAGCAGCTTGGTCAGGGGGGCCGGTACCGGGGAGCTGTTTTTT. Protein: CASSLVRGAGTGELFF.

V gene TRBV13 combines with J gene TRBJ2-7; a possible D gene is TRBD2 (5 bases). V lost 0 bases and J lost 0, with 9 bases in between. The CDR3 contains 15 residues. Germline CDR1 is PRHDT and CDR2 is FYEKMQ (reference sequence). The CDR3 DNA reads TGTGCCAGCAGCTTAGGGACTGAGGGCTCCTACGAGCAGTACTTC. Encoded protein: CASSLGTEGSYEQYF.

The V and J genes are TRBV19 and TRBJ1-2; the match to TRBD1 covers 8 bases. V was clipped by 4 bases and J by 10 bases; unmatched bases: 8. In germline, CDR1 is LNHDA, CDR2 SQIVND (reference sequence). The CDR3 is 13 amino acids. CDR3 region: CASSTGQGRVYTF. CDR3 nucleotides: TGTGCCAGTAGTACCGGACAGGGACGGGTCTACACCTTC.

This clone was picked up one time. V is TRBV24-1 and J is TRBJ2-3; D might be TRBD2 (6 bases). The CDR3 has 14 residues. Germline-derived CDR1 and CDR2 are KGHDR and SFDVKD. V was pared by 5 bases and J by 2 bases, with 10 bases between. The CDR3 region is CATSVGGATDTQYF. The CDR3 nucleotides read TGTGCCACCAGTGTTGGAGGGGCCACAGATACGCAGTATTTT.

This chain links TRBV3-1 (or the pseudogene TRBV3-2) with TRBJ2-5; 7 bases are shared with TRBD2. With 0 bases clipped from V and 3 bases from J, the junction kept 13 bases outside the gene matches. The CDR3 spans 18 residues. The germline CDR1 and CDR2 sequences are LGHDT and YNNKEL (reference sequence). The CDR3 DNA follows: TGTGCCAGCAGCCAAGATCGTGAGGGAGGGAGGAAAAAAGAGACCCAGTACTTC. As protein: CASSQDREGGRKKETQYF.

This sequence joins TRBV13 and TRBJ1-2; a possible D gene is TRBD1 (5 bases). CDR1 PRHDT and CDR2 FYEKMQ come from the germline V gene (reference sequence). This CDR3 has 14 residues. With 4 bases removed from V and 5 bases from J, the gap between germline ends came to 14 bases. CDR3: CASSSGTSPYGYTF. The CDR3 region has the DNA TGTGCCAGCAGCTCCGGGACTTCCCCTTATGGCTACACCTTC.

CDR3 sequence reads: CASSQATGGSTDTQYF. Here the CDR3 DNA reads TGTGCCAGCAGCCAAGCGACGGGGGGAAGCACAGATACGCAGTATTTT. This rearrangement joins TRBV5-4 to TRBJ2-3; 7 bases line up with TRBD2. After removal of 4 bases from V and 0 bases from J, the junction contained 8 bases not matched to a gene. Germline CDR1 is SGHNT and CDR2 is YYREEE (reference sequence). This CDR3 spans 16 amino acids.

The genes are TRBV5-4 and TRBJ2-5, with 9 bases that match TRBD2. The junction had 11 bases not matched to a gene; V was cut back by 3 bases and J by 2 bases. In germline, CDR1 is SGHNT, CDR2 YYREEE (reference sequence). The CDR3 has 17 amino acids. CDR3 in DNA: TGTGCCAGCAGCTCGGCAGGCGGGAGGGTCGGACAAGAGACCCAGTACTTC. Amino acid sequence: CASSSAGGRVGQETQYF.

V is TRBV5-1 and J is TRBJ2-2, with TRBD2 as a possible D gene (7 bases). This CDR3 is 15 amino acids long. V lost 7 bases to trimming and J lost 3 bases, with 16 bases between them. Germline CDR1 and CDR2: SGHRS and YFSETQ. The CDR3 bases are TGCGCCAGCGCCCTCGGAGGGGGGGACACCGGGGAGCTGTTTTTT. It specifies CASALGGGDTGELFF.

The chain is built from TRBV2 and TRBJ2-5; D not certain. The germline V and J ends were trimmed by 7 bases and 5 bases, with 14 bases remaining between them. Germline V gene lookup returns CDR1 SNHLY and CDR2 FYNNEI. CDR3 length equals 13 residues. CDR3 nucleotide sequence: TGTGCCAGCAATAGTGCCACTTTCGAGACCCAGTACTTC. Its protein product is CASNSATFETQYF.

This clone has only one observation. CDR3 residues: CASSYSVAGISYEQYF. CDR3 DNA sequence: TGTGCCAGCAGTTACTCGGTAGCGGGGATCTCCTACGAGCAGTACTTC. V is TRBV6-5 and J is TRBJ2-7; 8 nucleotides agree with TRBD2. CDR3 length: 16 residues. The junction had 4 bases not matched to a gene; V was cut back by 0 bases and J by 0 bases. Germline V lookup: CDR1 MNHEY, CDR2 SVGAGI.

This clone showed up just a few times. This chain connects TRBV11-2 to TRBJ2-3, with TRBD2 identical over 7 bases. CDR3 length: 15 amino acids. V shed 2 bases, J shed 1 base, and the junction held 3 bases outside the gene matches. The germline V gene encodes CDR1 SGHAT and CDR2 FQNNGV. CDR3 sequence: CASSLRAGGTDTQYF. For the CDR3, the DNA is TGTGCCAGCAGCTTAAGGGCGGGGGGCACAGATACGCAGTATTTT.

The chain combines TRBV10-3 with TRBJ2-7; D might be TRBD1 (5 bases). The CDR3 length is 12 residues. V was trimmed by 8 bases and J by 1 base, leaving 9 bases between them. Per germline, CDR1 ENHRY and CDR2 SYGVKD. The CDR3 coding sequence is TGTGCCATCGCAGGGAATTCCTACGAGCAGTACTTC. As protein: CAIAGNSYEQYF.

The chain joins TRBV9 to TRBJ2-7; D may be TRBD1 (5 bases). Trimming took 0 bases from V and 0 from J, leaving 19 bases between them. The CDR3 spans 18 residues. Germline V gives CDR1 SGDLS, CDR2 YYNGEE. For the CDR3, the DNA is TGTGCCAGCAGCGTAGATCTTAGTGGGGCAGAAAGCTCCTACGAGCAGTACTTC. This translates into CASSVDLSGAESSYEQYF.

The gene calls are TRBV19 and TRBJ2-2, with D possibly matching TRBD2 (6 bases). Germline-derived CDR1 and CDR2 are LNHDA and SQIVND (reference sequence). The CDR3 extends over 16 amino acids. Trimming took 5 bases from V and 0 from J, leaving 13 bases between them. The CDR3: CASSPRDSTNTGELFF. CDR3 nucleotides: TGTGCCAGTAGTCCCCGGGACTCGACGAACACCGGGGAGCTGTTTTTT.

This chain joins TRBV29-1 and TRBJ2-3; the D gene is possibly TRBD1 (5 bases). This CDR3 spans 15 amino acids. The germline CDR1 and CDR2 sequences are SQVTM and ANQGSEA. CDR3 region: CNVRTQGGETDTQYF. In DNA, the CDR3 is TGCAACGTCCGGACGCAGGGCGGTGAGACAGATACGCAGTATTTT.

The gene calls are TRBV11-3 and TRBJ2-3; D may be TRBD2 (6 bases). This CDR3 contains 16 residues. The germline gives CDR1 SGHNT, CDR2 YENEEA. V lost 5 bases and J lost 1, with 16 bases in between. The CDR3 protein is CASSHLGDWGTDTQYF. CDR3 bases: TGTGCCAGCAGCCACCTAGGGGACTGGGGCACAGATACGCAGTATTTT.